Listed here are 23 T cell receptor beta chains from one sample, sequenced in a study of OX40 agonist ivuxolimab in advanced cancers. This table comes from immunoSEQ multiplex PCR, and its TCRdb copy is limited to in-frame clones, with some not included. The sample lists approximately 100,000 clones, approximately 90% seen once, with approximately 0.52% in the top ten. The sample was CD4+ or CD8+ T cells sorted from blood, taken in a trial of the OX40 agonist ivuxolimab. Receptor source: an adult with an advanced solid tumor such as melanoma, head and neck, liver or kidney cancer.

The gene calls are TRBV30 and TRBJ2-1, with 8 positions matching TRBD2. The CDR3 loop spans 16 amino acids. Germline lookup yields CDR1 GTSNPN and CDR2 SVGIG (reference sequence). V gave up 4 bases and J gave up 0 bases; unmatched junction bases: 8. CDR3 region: CAWNHVAGSSYNEQFF. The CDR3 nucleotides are TGTGCCTGGAATCACGTAGCGGGGAGCTCCTACAATGAGCAGTTCTTC. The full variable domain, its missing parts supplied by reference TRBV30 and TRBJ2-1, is SQTIHQWPATLVQPVGSPLSLECTVEGTSNPNLYWYRQAAGRGLQLLFYSVGIGQISSEVPQNLSASRPQDRQFILSSKKLLLSDSGFYLCAWNHVAGSSYNEQFFGPGTRLTVL.

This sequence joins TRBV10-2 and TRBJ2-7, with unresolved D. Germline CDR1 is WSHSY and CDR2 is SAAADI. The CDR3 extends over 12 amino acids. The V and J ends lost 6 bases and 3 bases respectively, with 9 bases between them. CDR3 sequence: CASRDTDYEQYF. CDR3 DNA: TGCGCCAGCAGGGATACAGACTACGAGCAGTACTTC.

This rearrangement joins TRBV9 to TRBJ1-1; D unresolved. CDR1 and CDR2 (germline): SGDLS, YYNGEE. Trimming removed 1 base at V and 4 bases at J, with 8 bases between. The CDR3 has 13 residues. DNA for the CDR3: TGTGCCAGCAGCGTACAGAGGAGCACTGAAGCTTTCTTT. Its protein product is CASSVQRSTEAFF.

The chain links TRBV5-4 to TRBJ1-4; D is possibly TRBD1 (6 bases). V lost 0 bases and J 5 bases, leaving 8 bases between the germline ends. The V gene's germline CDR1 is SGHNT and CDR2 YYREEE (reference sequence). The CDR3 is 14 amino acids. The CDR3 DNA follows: TGTGCCAGCAGCTTGGGGACAGTCAATGAAAAACTGTTTTTT. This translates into CASSLGTVNEKLFF.

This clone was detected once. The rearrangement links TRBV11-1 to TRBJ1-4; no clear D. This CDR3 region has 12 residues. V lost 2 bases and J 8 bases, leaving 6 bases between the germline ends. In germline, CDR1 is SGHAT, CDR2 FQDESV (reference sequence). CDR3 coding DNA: TGTGCCAGCAGCTTACGGGGAGAAAAACTGTTTTTT. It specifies CASSLRGEKLFF.

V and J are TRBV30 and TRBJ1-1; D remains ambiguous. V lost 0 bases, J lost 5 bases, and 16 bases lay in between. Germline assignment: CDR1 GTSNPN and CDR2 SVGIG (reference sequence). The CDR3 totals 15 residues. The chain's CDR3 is CAWSVKGRLRTEAFF. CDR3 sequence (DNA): TGTGCCTGGAGTGTAAAAGGCCGGTTGCGGACTGAAGCTTTCTTT. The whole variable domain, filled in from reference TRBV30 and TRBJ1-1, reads SQTIHQWPATLVQPVGSPLSLECTVEGTSNPNLYWYRQAAGRGLQLLFYSVGIGQISSEVPQNLSASRPQDRQFILSSKKLLLSDSGFYLCAWSVKGRLRTEAFFGQGTRLTVV.

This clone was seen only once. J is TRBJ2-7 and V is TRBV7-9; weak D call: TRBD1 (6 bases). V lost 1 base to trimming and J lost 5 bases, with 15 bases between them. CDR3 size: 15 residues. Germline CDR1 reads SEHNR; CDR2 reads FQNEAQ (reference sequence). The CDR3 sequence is CASSLDAPGVHEQYF. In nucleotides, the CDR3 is TGTGCCAGCAGCTTAGATGCCCCAGGGGTCCACGAGCAGTACTTC.

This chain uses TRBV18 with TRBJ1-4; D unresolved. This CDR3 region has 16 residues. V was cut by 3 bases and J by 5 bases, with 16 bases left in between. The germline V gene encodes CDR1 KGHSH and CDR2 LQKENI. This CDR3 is CASSPGDLLLNEKLFF. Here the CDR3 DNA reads TGTGCCAGCTCACCGGGTGACTTACTTCTCAATGAAAAACTGTTTTTT.

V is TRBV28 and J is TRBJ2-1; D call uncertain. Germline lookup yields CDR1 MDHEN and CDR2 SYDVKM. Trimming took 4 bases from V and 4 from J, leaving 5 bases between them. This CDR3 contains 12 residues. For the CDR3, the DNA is TGTGCCAGCAGTTCCACATACAATGAGCAGTTCTTC. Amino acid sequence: CASSSTYNEQFF.

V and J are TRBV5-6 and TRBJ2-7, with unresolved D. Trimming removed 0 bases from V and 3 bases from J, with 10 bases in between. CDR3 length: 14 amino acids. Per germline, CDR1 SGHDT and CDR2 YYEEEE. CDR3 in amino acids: CASSLAGLYYEQYF. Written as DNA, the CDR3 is TGTGCCAGCAGCTTGGCCGGCCTCTACTACGAGCAGTACTTC.

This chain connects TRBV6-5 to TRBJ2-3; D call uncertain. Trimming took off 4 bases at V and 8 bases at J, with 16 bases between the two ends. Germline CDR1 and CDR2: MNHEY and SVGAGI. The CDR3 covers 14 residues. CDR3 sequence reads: CASSSELSPGTQYF. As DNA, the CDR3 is TGTGCCAGCAGTTCAGAGCTCTCACCCGGTACGCAGTATTTT.

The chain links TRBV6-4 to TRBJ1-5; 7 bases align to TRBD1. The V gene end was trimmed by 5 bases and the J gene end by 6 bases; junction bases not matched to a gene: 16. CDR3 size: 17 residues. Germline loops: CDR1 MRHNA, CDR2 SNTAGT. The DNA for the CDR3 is TGTGCCAGCAGTCACAGGGGATGGAGTTTCGGGAGTCAGCCCCAGCATTTT. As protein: CASSHRGWSFGSQPQHF.

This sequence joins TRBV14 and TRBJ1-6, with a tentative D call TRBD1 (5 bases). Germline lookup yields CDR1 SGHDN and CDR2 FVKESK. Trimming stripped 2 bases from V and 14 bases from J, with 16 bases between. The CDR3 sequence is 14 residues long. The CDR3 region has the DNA TGTGCCAGCAGCCAATCTCCCCAGGGCAGGACCCTCCACTTT. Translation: CASSQSPQGRTLHF.

The CDR3 nucleotides are TGTGCCAGCAGCTTGGCCCCCGCCGGATCCTACGAGCAGTACTTC. Protein sequence: CASSLAPAGSYEQYF. The gene calls are TRBV5-4 and TRBJ2-7; no definite D call. The ends were cut back, 0 bases at V and 1 base at J, with 11 bases in the middle. This CDR3 has 15 residues. The V gene's germline CDR1 is SGHNT and CDR2 YYREEE (reference sequence).

The CDR3: CASSLGTSATQYF. DNA for the CDR3: TGTGCCAGCAGCTTAGGGACTAGCGCAACGCAGTATTTT. The chain uses TRBV11-3 and TRBJ2-3; 9 nucleotides line up with TRBD2. V lost 1 base, J lost 9 bases, and 2 bases stayed unmatched. This CDR3 has 13 amino acids. CDR1 and CDR2 from the germline V gene are SGHNT and YENEEA.

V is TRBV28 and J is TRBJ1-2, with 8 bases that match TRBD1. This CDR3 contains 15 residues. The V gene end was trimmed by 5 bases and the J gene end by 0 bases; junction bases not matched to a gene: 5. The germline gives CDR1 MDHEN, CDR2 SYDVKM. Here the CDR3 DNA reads TGTGCCAGCAGTGGACAGGGAACTACTAACTATGGCTACACCTTC. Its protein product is CASSGQGTTNYGYTF.

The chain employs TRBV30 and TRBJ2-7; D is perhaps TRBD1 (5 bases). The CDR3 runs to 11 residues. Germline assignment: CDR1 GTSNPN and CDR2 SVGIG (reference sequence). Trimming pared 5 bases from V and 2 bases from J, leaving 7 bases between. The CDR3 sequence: CAWDSTYEQYF. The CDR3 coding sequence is TGTGCCTGGGACAGTACCTACGAGCAGTACTTC.

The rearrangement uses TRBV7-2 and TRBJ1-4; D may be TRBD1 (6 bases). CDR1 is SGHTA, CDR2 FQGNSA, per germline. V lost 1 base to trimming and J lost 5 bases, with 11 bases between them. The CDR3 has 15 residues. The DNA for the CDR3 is TGTGCCAGCAGCTTAGGGGGGGGCAGGAATGAAAAACTGTTTTTT. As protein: CASSLGGGRNEKLFF.

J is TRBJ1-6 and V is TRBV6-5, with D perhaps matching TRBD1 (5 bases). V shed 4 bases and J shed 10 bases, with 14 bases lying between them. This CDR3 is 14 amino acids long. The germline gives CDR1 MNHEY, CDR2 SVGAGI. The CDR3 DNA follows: TGTGCCAGCAGTTCCGGGGACCGAACATCACCCCTCCACTTT. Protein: CASSSGDRTSPLHF.

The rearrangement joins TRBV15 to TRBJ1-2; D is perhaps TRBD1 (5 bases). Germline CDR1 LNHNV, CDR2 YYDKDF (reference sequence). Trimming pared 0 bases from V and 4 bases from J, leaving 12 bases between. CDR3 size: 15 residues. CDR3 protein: CATSRDREGTYGYTF. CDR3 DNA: TGTGCCACCAGCAGAGATCGAGAGGGGACCTATGGCTACACCTTC.

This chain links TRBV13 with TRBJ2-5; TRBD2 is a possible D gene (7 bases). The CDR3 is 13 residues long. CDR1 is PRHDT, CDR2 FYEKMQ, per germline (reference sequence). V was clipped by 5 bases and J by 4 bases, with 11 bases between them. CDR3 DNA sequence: TGTGCCAGCAGCCCGAGGGGGGGAGAGACCCAGTACTTC. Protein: CASSPRGGETQYF.

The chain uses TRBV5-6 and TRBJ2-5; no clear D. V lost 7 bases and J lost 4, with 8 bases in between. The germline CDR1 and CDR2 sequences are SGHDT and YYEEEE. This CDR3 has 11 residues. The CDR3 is CASSQGETQYF. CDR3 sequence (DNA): TGTGCCAGCTCTCAAGGAGAGACCCAGTACTTC.

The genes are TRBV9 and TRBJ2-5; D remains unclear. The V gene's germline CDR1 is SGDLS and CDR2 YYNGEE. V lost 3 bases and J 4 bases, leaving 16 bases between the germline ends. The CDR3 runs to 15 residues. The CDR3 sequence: CASSGSATRGETQYF. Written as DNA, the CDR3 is TGTGCCAGCAGCGGGTCAGCCACAAGAGGAGAGACCCAGTACTTC.